This T cell receptor beta chain was captured by sequencing in a study of OX40 agonist ivuxolimab in advanced cancers. Study context: Ivuxolimab is an agonistic anti-OX40 (CD134) antibody, and patients were treated with it. Males comprised approximately 81% of the group, whose mean age was roughly 60 years (range roughly 23 to 80).

Only in-frame clones appear in the TCRdb table, and some are missing; sequencing was by immunoSEQ multiplex PCR. Of 10,000 to 13,000 clones in the sample, around 78% are singletons; the top ten hold 21%. The clonotype comes from an adult with an advanced solid tumor such as melanoma, head and neck, liver or kidney cancer. The input for sequencing was CD4+ or CD8+ T cells sorted from blood, taken in a trial of the OX40 agonist ivuxolimab.

The CDR3 coding sequence is TGTGCCAGCAGTGAAGCGGGGGACCCCACCTACAATGAGCAGTTCTTC. Protein sequence: CASSEAGDPTYNEQFF. V usage is TRBV6-1 and J usage is TRBJ2-1; D possibly uses TRBD1 or TRBD2 (5 bases each). Germline V lookup: CDR1 MNHNS, CDR2 SASEGT. CDR3 length: 16 amino acids. V lost 0 bases, J lost 2 bases, and 11 bases lay in between.